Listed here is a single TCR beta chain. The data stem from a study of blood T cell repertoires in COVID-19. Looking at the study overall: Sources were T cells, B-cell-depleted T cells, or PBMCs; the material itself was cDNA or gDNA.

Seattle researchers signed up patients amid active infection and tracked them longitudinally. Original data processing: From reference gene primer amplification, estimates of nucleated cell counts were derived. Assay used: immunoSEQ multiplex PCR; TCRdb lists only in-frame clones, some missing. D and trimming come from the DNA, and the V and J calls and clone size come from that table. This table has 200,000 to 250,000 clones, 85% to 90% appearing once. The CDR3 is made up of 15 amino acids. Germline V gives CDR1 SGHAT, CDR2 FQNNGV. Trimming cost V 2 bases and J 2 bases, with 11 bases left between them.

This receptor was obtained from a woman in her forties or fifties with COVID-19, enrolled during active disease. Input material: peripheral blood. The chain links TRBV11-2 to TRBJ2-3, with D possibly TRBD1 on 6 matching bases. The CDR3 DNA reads TGTGCCAGCAGCTTAATGGGGGCATCCACAGATACGCAGTATTTT. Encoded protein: CASSLMGASTDTQYF.